A selection of T cell receptor beta chains follows, all from one sample in a study of blood T cell repertoires in COVID-19. Here immunoSEQ multiplex PCR was the method, and the copy in TCRdb shows in-frame clones only, minus some. Here the sample spans roughly 700,000 clones, 70% to 90% being singletons. Sequencing was carried out using peripheral blood. These receptors were taken from a woman younger than 30 with acute or convalescent COVID-19. The CDR3 runs from the conserved cysteine through the conserved F or W. A D gene is named only where the DNA matches it firmly. Not every row has a clone size; where given, it reads once, few, many or a size class.

j_gene | d_gene | abundance | v_gene | CDR3aa | CDR3nt
TRBJ1-1 | NA | NA | TRBV15 | CATSRVPGKGTEAFF | TGTGCCACCAGCAGAGTACCAGGGAAGGGTACTGAAGCTTTCTTT
TRBJ1-2 | TRBD1 | NA | TRBV6-5 | CASSSRDRGFYGYTF | TGTGCCAGCAGTTCGAGGGACAGGGGGTTCTATGGCTACACCTTC
TRBJ1-3 | TRBD1 | NA | TRBV5-5 | CASSLGTGVSGNTIYF | TGTGCCAGCAGCTTGGGTACAGGGGTCTCTGGAAACACCATATATTTT
TRBJ1-6 | NA | NA | TRBV19 | CASSKLLYSPLHF | TGTGCCAGTAGTAAGTTACTGTATTCACCCCTCCACTTT
TRBJ2-4 | TRBD1 | NA | TRBV2 | CASRRDRNIQYF | TGTGCCAGCAGAAGGGACAGAAACATTCAGTACTTC
TRBJ1-5 | TRBD1 | NA | TRBV3-1/TRBV3-2 | CASSPPRTGADNQPQHF | TGTGCCAGCAGCCCCCCTCGGACAGGGGCGGACAATCAGCCCCAGCATTTT
TRBJ2-7 | TRBD1 | once | TRBV5-1 | CASSLRGRTSYEQYF | TGCGCCAGCAGCTTAAGGGGGCGAACCTCCTACGAGCAGTACTTC
TRBJ1-1 | TRBD1 | NA | TRBV10-3 | CAISDKGAEAFF | TGTGCCATCAGTGATAAGGGGGCCGAAGCTTTCTTT
TRBJ1-1 | NA | NA | TRBV10-3 | CAISEGQGGTEAFF | TGTGCCATCAGTGAAGGGCAGGGAGGCACTGAAGCTTTCTTT
TRBJ1-1 | TRBD1 | NA | TRBV6-5 | CASGTTGENTEAFF | TGTGCCAGCGGAACGACAGGGGAGAACACTGAAGCTTTCTTT
TRBJ1-3 | TRBD1 | NA | TRBV27 | CASRKGGTSGNTIYF | TGTGCCAGCAGGAAAGGGGGCACCTCTGGAAACACCATATATTTT
TRBJ2-3 | NA | NA | TRBV7-9 | CASSLEGWTQYLTDTQYF | TGTGCCAGCAGCTTAGAGGGCTGGACTCAGTACCTTACAGATACGCAGTATTTT
TRBJ1-5 | TRBD1 | NA | TRBV19 | CATTGTGVNQPQHF | TGTGCCACTACGGGGACAGGGGTCAATCAGCCCCAGCATTTT
TRBJ2-1 | NA | once | TRBV4-3 | CASSQARGSPSYNEQFF | TGCGCCAGCAGCCAAGCCCGCGGTTCCCCCTCCTACAATGAGCAGTTCTTC
TRBJ2-3 | NA | NA | TRBV5-6 | CASSLVAGPTDTQYF | TGTGCCAGCAGCTTGGTGGCTGGCCCCACAGATACGCAGTATTTT
TRBJ1-5 | NA | NA | TRBV3-1/TRBV3-2 | CASSQTIRTLRQNQPQHF | TGTGCCAGCAGCCAAACTATTAGGACTCTTCGGCAGAATCAGCCCCAGCATTTT
TRBJ2-7 | NA | NA | TRBV4-1 | CASSQLPDIATYEQYF | TGCGCCAGCAGCCAGCTACCGGACATCGCCACCTACGAGCAGTACTTC
TRBJ2-2 | TRBD2 | NA | TRBV2 | CASLRTSGGERAGELFF | TGTGCCAGCCTGAGGACTAGCGGGGGTGAACGGGCCGGGGAGCTGTTTTTT
TRBJ2-7 | TRBD2 | many | TRBV5-1 | CASSSPTSGSSYEQYF | TGCGCCAGCAGCTCCCCGACTAGCGGAAGCTCCTACGAGCAGTACTTC
TRBJ2-3 | TRBD2 | NA | TRBV7-2 | CASSSLWASGGSQYF | TGTGCCAGCAGCTCCCTCTGGGCTAGCGGGGGCTCCCAGTATTTT
TRBJ2-1 | TRBD2 | NA | TRBV9 | CASSVDGLADNEQFF | TGTGCCAGCAGCGTAGATGGACTAGCGGACAATGAGCAGTTCTTC
TRBJ1-1 | TRBD1 | once | TRBV4-1 | CASSRTLTGNRNDMNTEAFF | TGCGCCAGCAGCCGGACCTTGACAGGGAATCGGAATGATATGAACACTGAAGCTTTCTTT
TRBJ2-3 | TRBD2 | once | TRBV6-5 | CASRLGLATDTQYF | TGTGCCAGCAGACTTGGACTAGCAACGGATACGCAGTATTTT
TRBJ2-2 | NA | NA | TRBV24-1 | CATSDRGGQVNGELFF | TGTGCCACCAGTGATAGGGGGGGCCAAGTCAACGGGGAGCTGTTTTTT
TRBJ1-6 | NA | NA | TRBV6-5 | CASSSQGENSPLHF | TGTGCCAGCAGTTCCCAGGGCGAAAATTCACCCCTCCACTTT
TRBJ2-3 | NA | NA | TRBV6-2/TRBV6-3 | CASSYSGLIDTQYF | TGTGCCAGCAGTTACTCGGGACTTATAGATACGCAGTATTTT
TRBJ2-7 | TRBD1 | NA | TRBV7-2 | CASIPGTAFSYEQYF | TGTGCCAGCATTCCCGGGACAGCCTTTTCCTACGAGCAGTACTTC
TRBJ1-4 | NA | few | TRBV30 | CAWARNEKLFF | TGTGCCTGGGCGAGGAATGAAAAACTGTTTTTT
TRBJ1-1 | TRBD1 | once | TRBV6-6 | CASSPLGQGSLNTEAFF | TGTGCCAGCAGTCCACTCGGACAGGGTAGCTTAAACACTGAAGCTTTCTTT
TRBJ1-2 | TRBD1 | NA | TRBV11-2 | CASSLGADRGYGYTF | TGTGCCAGCAGCTTAGGGGCCGACAGGGGCTATGGCTACACCTTC
TRBJ1-4 | TRBD1 | once | TRBV29-1 | CSVRDRGSEKLFF | TGCAGCGTCCGGGACAGGGGTAGCGAAAAACTGTTTTTT
TRBJ1-2 | NA | NA | TRBV12-3/TRBV12-4 | CASSFPRGYTF | TGTGCCAGCAGCTTCCCGCGGGGCTACACCTTC
TRBJ2-7 | TRBD2 | NA | TRBV5-6 | CASNRMRGIGEQYF | TGTGCCAGCAATCGAATGCGGGGGATCGGCGAGCAGTACTTC
TRBJ1-1 | NA | NA | TRBV6-5 | CASSTVAEAFF | TGTGCCAGCAGCACAGTGGCTGAAGCTTTCTTT
TRBJ2-3 | TRBD2 | NA | TRBV9 | CASSGRVAGDTQYF | TGTGCCAGCAGCGGGCGGGTAGCGGGGGATACGCAGTATTTT
TRBJ1-5 | TRBD1 | NA | TRBV19 | CASWDSDFYQPQHF | TGTGCCAGCTGGGACAGCGATTTCTATCAGCCCCAGCATTTT
TRBJ2-3 | TRBD1 | NA | TRBV4-1 | CASSQVGTGGDTQYF | TGCGCCAGCAGCCAAGTAGGGACAGGGGGTGATACGCAGTATTTT
TRBJ1-2 | NA | NA | TRBV6-1 | CASSESGRAVLNYGYTF | TGTGCCAGCAGTGAATCCGGCAGGGCCGTATTAAACTATGGCTACACCTTC
TRBJ1-2 | TRBD1 | NA | TRBV9 | CASSVAPTGGSTGYTF | TGTGCCAGCAGCGTAGCACCGACAGGGGGCTCGACGGGCTACACCTTC
TRBJ1-4 | NA | once | TRBV29-1 | CSVDGGTTNEKLFF | TGCAGCGTTGATGGCGGGACAACTAATGAAAAACTGTTTTTT
TRBJ2-1 | TRBD1 | NA | TRBV4-2 | CASSTGQGATGSSYNEQFF | TGTGCCAGCAGTACCGGACAGGGGGCTACAGGAAGCTCCTACAATGAGCAGTTCTTC
TRBJ2-1 | NA | NA | TRBV12-5 | CASGSSTGTAHVNEQFF | TGTGCTAGTGGTTCCTCTACCGGGACTGCTCATGTGAATGAGCAGTTCTTC
TRBJ2-7 | NA | NA | TRBV6-6 | CASSRLRDEQYF | TGTGCCAGCAGTAGACTCAGGGACGAGCAGTACTTC
TRBJ1-2 | NA | NA | TRBV30 | CAWSVQGYGYTF | TGTGCCTGGAGTGTACAGGGTTACGGCTACACCTTC
TRBJ2-2 | TRBD1 | NA | TRBV30 | CAWSVQGLGTGGHGELFF | TGTGCCTGGAGTGTACAGGGTTTGGGGACAGGGGGCCACGGGGAGCTGTTTTTT
TRBJ1-2 | NA | NA | TRBV6-2/TRBV6-3 | CASSYSITGDYGYTF | TGTGCCAGCAGTTACTCGATAACGGGAGACTATGGCTACACCTTC
TRBJ2-4 | NA | NA | TRBV29-1 | CSGVFPLAKNIQYF | TGCAGCGGAGTTTTTCCCCTAGCCAAAAACATTCAGTACTTC
TRBJ1-2 | NA | NA | TRBV5-1 | CASSPDRSYGYTF | TGCGCCAGCAGCCCTGACAGAAGCTATGGCTACACCTTC
TRBJ2-3 | TRBD2 | NA | TRBV7-3 | CASSQWGTSSGDTQYF | TGTGCCAGCAGCCAATGGGGGACTAGCTCGGGGGATACGCAGTATTTT
TRBJ2-2 | TRBD2 | NA | TRBV5-1 | CASSLGGGDTGELFF | TGCGCCAGCAGCTTAGGCGGGGGTGACACCGGGGAGCTGTTTTTT
TRBJ1-1 | NA | NA | TRBV7-3 | CASSLDRGNTEAFF | TGTGCCAGCAGCTTAGATCGGGGGAACACTGAAGCTTTCTTT
TRBJ1-2 | NA | few | TRBV7-9 | CASSFETGFVGYTF | TGTGCCAGCAGTTTCGAAACAGGGTTCGTTGGCTACACCTTC
TRBJ2-3 | TRBD2 | NA | TRBV10-3 | CAISDGGSLTDTQYF | TGTGCCATCAGTGACGGGGGGTCACTGACAGATACGCAGTATTTT
TRBJ1-3 | NA | NA | TRBV25-1 | CASSEESGNTIYF | TGTGCCAGCAGTGAAGAGTCTGGAAACACCATATATTTT
TRBJ2-2 | TRBD2 | NA | TRBV6-5 | CASRAGVDTGELFF | TGTGCCAGCAGAGCGGGGGTAGACACCGGGGAGCTGTTTTTT